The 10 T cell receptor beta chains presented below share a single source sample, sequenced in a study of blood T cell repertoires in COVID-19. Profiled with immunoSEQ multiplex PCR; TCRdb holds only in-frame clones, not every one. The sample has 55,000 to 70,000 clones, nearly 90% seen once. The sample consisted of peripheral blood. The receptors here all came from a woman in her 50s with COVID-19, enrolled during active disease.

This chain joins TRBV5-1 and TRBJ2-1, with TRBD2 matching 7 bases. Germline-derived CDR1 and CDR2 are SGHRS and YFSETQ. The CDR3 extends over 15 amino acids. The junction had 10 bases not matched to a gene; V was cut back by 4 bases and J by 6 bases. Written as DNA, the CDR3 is TGCGCCAGCAGCATCACGACTAGCTACCTCAATGAGCAGTTCTTC. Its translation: CASSITTSYLNEQFF.

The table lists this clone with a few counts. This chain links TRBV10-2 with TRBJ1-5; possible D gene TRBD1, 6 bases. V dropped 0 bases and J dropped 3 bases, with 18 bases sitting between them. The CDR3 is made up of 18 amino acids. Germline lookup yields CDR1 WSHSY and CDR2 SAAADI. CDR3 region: CASSESSLQTGYNQPQHF. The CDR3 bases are TGCGCCAGCAGTGAGTCGTCGTTACAGACAGGCTACAATCAGCCCCAGCATTTT.

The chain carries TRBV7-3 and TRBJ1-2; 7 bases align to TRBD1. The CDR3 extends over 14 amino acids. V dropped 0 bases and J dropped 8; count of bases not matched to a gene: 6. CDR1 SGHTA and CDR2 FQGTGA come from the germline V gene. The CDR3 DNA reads TGTGCCAGCAGCTTAACCCCGGCCAGGGGGGGCTACACCTTC. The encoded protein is CASSLTPARGGYTF.

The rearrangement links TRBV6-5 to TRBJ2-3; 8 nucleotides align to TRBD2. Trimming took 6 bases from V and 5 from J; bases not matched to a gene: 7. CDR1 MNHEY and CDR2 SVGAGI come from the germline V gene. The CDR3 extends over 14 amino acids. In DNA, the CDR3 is TGTGCCAGCAGCCGAGGGACTAGGGGAGATACGCAGTATTTT. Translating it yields CASSRGTRGDTQYF.

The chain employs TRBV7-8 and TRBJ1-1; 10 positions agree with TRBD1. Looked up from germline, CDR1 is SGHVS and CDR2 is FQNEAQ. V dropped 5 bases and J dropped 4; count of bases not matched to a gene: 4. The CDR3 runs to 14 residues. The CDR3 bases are TGTGCCAGCAGCGAAGGACAGGGGGGCACTGAAGCTTTCTTT. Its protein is CASSEGQGGTEAFF.

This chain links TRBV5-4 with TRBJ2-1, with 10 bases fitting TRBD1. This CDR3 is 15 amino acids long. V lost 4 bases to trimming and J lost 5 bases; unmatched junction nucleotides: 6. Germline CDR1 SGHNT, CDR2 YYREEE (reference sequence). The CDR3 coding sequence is TGTGCCAGCAGCCATTCGGGACAGGGGAACAATGAGCAGTTCTTC. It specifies CASSHSGQGNNEQFF.

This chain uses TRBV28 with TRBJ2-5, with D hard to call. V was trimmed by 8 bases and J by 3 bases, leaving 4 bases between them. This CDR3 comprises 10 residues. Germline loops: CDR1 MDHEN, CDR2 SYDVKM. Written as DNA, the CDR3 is TGTGCCAGCGAGAAAGAGACCCAGTACTTC. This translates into CASEKETQYF.

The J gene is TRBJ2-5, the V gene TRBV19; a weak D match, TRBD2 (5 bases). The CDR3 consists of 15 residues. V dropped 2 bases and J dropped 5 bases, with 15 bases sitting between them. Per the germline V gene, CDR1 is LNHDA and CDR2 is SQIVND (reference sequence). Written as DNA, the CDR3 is TGTGCCAGTAGTATATTATCTGGAAGGGAGGAGACCCAGTACTTC. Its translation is CASSILSGREETQYF. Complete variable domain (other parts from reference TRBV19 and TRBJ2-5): DGGITQSPKYLFRKEGQNVTLSCEQNLNHDAMYWYRQDPGQGLRLIYYSQIVNDFQKGDIAEGYSVSREKKESFPLTVTSAQKNPTAFYLCASSILSGREETQYFGPGTRLLVL.

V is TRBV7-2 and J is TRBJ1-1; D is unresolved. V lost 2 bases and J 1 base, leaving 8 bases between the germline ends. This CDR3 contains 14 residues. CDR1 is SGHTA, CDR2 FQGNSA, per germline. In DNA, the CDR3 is TGTGCCAGCAGCTTAACCAGGCGGAACACTGAAGCTTTCTTT. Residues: CASSLTRRNTEAFF. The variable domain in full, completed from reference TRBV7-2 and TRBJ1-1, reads GAGVSQSPSNKVTEKGKDVELRCDPISGHTALYWYRQSLGQGLEFLIYFQGNSAPDKSGLPSDRFSAERTGGSVSTLTIQRTQQEDSAVYLCASSLTRRNTEAFFGQGTRLTVV.

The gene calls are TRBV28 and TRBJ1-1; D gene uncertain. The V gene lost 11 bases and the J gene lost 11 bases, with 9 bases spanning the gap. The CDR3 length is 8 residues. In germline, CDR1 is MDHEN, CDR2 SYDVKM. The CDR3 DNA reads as TGTGCCCCCAGAGGGGCTTTCTTT. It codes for CAPRGAFF.